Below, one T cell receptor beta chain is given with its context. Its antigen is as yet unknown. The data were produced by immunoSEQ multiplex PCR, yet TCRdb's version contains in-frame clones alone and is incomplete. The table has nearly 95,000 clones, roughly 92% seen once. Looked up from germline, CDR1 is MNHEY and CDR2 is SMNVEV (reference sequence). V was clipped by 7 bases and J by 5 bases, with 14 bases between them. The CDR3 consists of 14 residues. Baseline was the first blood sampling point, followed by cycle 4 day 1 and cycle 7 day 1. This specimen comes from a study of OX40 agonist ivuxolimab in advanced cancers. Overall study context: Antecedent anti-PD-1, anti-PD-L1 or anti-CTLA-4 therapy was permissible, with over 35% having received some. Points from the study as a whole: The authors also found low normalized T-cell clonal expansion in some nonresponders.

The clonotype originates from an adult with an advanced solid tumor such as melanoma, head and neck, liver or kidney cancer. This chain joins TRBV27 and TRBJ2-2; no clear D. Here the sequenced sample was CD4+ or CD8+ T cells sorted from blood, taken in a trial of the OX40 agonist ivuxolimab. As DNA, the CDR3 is TGTGCCAGCACCCTTTTCTGGGGAACCGGGGAGCTGTTTTTT. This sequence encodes CASTLFWGTGELFF.